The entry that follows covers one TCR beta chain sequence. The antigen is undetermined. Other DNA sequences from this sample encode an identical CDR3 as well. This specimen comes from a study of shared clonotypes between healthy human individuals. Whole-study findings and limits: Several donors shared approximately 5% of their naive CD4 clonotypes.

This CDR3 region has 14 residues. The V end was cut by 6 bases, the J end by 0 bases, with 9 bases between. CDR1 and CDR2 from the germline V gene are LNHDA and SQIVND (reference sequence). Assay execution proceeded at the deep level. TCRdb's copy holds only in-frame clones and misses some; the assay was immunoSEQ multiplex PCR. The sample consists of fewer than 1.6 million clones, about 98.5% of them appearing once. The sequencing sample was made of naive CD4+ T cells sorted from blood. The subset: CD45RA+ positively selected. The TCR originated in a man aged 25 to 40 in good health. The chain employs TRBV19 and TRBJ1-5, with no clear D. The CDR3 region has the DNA TGTGCCAGTAGCATTGATGGTAGCAATCAGCCCCAGCATTTT. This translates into CASSIDGSNQPQHF.